A selection of T cell receptor beta chains follows, all from one sample in a study of CXCR3-negative and CXCR3-positive naive CD8 T cells. Reanalyzing the 5' RACE reads, TCRdb keeps one entry per CDR3 protein, without DNA. The sample data list 100,000 to 150,000 distinct CDR3 sequences. The material sequenced was naive CXCR3+ CD8+ T cells from blood. The source is a human donor in good health. Some clones in this sample may be carry-over from other donors' samples. Both conserved end residues are part of each CDR3.

>TRBV20-1|TRBJ2-7
CSATLQGEAYEQYF
>TRBV6-2/TRBV6-3|TRBJ1-1
CASSYEWDTEAFF
>TRBV3-1|TRBJ2-7
CASSQGYILAERSYEQYF
>TRBV29-1|TRBJ2-7
CSVESRGEQYF
>TRBV10-3|TRBJ1-2
CAISDVDGGYTF
>TRBV30|TRBJ2-1
CAWKLAGNEQFF
>TRBV9|TRBJ2-2
CASSIQGDTGELFF
>TRBV2|TRBJ1-2
CASSELKADLYGYTF
>TRBV12-3/TRBV12-4|TRBJ2-7
CASGPTGGIEQYF
>TRBV12-3/TRBV12-4|TRBJ2-1
CASSLFRKQGEQFF
>TRBV9|TRBJ2-1
CASSGGGRSEQFF
>TRBV15|TRBJ2-7
CATSFQRISYEQYF
>TRBV4-2|TRBJ2-7
CASSPSRTYEQYF
>TRBV12-3/TRBV12-4|TRBJ2-7
CATAGVAYEQYF
>TRBV13|TRBJ2-5
CASSLRASGTQYF
>TRBV13|TRBJ1-4
CASTVQGTREKLFF
>TRBV20-1|TRBJ2-7
CSARLAGYEQYF
>TRBV7-9|TRBJ2-7
CASSPARGYEQYF
>TRBV28|TRBJ2-1
CASSLSGGLNEQFF
>TRBV28|TRBJ1-1
CATFRDRRMNTEAFF
>TRBV20-1|TRBJ2-2
CSARDPDTGELFF
>TRBV20-1|TRBJ1-1
CSARAPGGHTEAFF
>TRBV29-1|TRBJ2-7
CSVEDLRELTGEQYF
>TRBV10-3|TRBJ1-4
CAISDRGFETNEKLFF
>TRBV20-1|TRBJ2-5
CSASTGIGLEETQYF
>TRBV12-3/TRBV12-4|TRBJ2-7
CASSAISYEQYF
>TRBV13|TRBJ2-7
CASSLGGTVSYEQYF
>TRBV7-3|TRBJ2-3
CASSAPGGVMQYF
>TRBV4-3|TRBJ1-2
CASSHNGQGKVEGYTF
>TRBV10-3|TRBJ2-7
CAISEGQGSYEQYF
>TRBV4-3|TRBJ2-7
CASSQVRSRRGHEQYF